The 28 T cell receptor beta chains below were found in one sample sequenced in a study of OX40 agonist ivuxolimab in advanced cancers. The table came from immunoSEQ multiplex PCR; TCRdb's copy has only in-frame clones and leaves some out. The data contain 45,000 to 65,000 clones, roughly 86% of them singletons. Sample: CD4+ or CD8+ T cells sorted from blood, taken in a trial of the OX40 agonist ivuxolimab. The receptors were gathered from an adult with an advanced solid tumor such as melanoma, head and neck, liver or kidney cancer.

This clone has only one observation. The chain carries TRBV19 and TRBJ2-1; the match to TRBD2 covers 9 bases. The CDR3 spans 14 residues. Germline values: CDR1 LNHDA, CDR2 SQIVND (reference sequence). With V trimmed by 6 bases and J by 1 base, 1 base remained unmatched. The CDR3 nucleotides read TGTGCCAGTAGCGGACTAGCGTCCTACAATGAGCAGTTCTTC. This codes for CASSGLASYNEQFF.

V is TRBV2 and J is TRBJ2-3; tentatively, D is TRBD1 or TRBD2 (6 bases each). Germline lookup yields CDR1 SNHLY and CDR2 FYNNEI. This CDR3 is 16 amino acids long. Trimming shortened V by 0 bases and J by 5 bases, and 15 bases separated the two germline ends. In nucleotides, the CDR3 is TGTGCCAGCAGTGAAGCATTCGGGGGCTTCAGAGATACGCAGTATTTT. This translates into CASSEAFGGFRDTQYF.

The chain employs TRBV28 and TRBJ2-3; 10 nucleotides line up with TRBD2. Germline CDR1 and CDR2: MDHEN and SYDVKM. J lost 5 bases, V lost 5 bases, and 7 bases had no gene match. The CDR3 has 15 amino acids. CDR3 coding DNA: TGTGCCAGCAGTGCGAGCGGGGGGGCCGGAGATACGCAGTATTTT. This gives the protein CASSASGGAGDTQYF.

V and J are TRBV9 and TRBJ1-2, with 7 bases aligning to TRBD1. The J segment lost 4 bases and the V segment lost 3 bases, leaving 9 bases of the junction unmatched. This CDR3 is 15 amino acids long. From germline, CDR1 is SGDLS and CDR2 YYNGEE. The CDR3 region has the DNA TGTGCCAGCAGCGAAGGGGGCGGACTGGCCTATGGCTACACCTTC. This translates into CASSEGGGLAYGYTF.

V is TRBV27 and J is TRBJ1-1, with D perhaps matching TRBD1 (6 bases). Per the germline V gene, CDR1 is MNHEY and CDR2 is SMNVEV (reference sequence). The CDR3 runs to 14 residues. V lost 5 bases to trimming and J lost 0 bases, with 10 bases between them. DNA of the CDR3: TGTGCCAGCAGTCCCGGGACATTGAACACTGAAGCTTTCTTT. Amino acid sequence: CASSPGTLNTEAFF.

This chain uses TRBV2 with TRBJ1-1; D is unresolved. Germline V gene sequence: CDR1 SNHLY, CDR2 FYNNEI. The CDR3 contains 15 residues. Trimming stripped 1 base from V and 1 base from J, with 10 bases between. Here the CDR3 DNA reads TGTGCCAGCAGTGAAGGGCAGATAGGGAACACTGAAGCTTTCTTT. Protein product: CASSEGQIGNTEAFF. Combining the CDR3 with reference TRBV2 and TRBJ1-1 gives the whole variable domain EPEVTQTPSHQVTQMGQEVILRCVPISNHLYFYWYRQILGQKVEFLVSFYNNEISEKSEIFDDQFSVERPDGSNFTLKIRSTKLEDSAMYFCASSEGQIGNTEAFFGQGTRLTVV.

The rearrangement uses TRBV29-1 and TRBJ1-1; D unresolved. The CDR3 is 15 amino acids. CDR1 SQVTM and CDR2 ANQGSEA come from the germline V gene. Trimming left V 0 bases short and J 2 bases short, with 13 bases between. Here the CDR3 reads CSVEDMGAVNTEAFF. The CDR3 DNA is TGCAGCGTTGAAGATATGGGAGCGGTTAACACTGAAGCTTTCTTT.

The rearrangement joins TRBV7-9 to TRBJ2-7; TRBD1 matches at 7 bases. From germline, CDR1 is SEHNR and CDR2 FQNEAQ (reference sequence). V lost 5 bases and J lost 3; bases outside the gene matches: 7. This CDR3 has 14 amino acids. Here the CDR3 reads CASSPWDRYYEQYF. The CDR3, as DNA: TGTGCCAGCAGCCCGTGGGACAGATACTACGAGCAGTACTTC.

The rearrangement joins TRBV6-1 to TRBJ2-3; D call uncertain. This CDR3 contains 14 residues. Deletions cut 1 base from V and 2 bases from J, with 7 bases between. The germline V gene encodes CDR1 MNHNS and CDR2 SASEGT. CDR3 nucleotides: TGTGCCAGCAGTGAAGTTAGGAACACAGATACGCAGTATTTT. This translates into CASSEVRNTDTQYF.

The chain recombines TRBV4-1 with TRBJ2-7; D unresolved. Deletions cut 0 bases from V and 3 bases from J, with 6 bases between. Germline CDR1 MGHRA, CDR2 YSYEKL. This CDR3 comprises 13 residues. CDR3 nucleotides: TGCGCCAGCAGCCAAGATCCCGACTACGAGCAGTACGTC. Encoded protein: CASSQDPDYEQYV.

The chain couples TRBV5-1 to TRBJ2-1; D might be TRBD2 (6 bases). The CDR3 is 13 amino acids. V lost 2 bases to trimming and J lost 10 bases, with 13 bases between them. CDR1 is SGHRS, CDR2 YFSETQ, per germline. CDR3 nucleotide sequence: TGCGCCAGCAGCTTCCGGGACTCCGGGGAGCAGTTCTTC. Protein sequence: CASSFRDSGEQFF.

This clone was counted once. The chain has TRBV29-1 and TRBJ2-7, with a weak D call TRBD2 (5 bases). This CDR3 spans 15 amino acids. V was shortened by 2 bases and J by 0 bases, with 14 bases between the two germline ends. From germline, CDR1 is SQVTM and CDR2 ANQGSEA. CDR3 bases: TGCAGCGTTGAAAAAAGAGCGGTAGACTCCTACGAGCAGTACTTC. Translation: CSVEKRAVDSYEQYF.

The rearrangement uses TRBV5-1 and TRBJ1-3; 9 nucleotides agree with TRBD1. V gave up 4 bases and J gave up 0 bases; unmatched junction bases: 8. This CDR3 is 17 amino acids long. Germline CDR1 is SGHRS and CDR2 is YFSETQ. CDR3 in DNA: TGCGCCAGCAGCCTCGGACAGGGGACTAACTCTGGAAACACCATATATTTT. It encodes CASSLGQGTNSGNTIYF.

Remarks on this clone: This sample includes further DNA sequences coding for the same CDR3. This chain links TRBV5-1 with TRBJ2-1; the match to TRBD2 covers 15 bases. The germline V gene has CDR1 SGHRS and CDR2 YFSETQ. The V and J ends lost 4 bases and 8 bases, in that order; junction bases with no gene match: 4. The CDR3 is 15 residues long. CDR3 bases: TGCGCCAGCAGCGCCGGGACTAGCGGGGGGCATGAGCAGTTCTTC. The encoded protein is CASSAGTSGGHEQFF.

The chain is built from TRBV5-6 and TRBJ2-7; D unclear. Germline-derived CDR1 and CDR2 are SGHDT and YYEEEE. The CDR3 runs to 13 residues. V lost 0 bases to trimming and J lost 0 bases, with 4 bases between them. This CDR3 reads CASSLGNSYEQYV. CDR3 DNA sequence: TGTGCCAGCAGCTTGGGAAACTCCTACGAGCAGTACGTC.

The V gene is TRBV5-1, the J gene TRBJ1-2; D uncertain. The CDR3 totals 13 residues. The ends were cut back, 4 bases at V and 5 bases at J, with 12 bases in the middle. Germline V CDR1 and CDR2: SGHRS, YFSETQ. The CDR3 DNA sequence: TGCGCCAGCAGCCCCGCGGGAGGGTATGGCTACACCTTC. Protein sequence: CASSPAGGYGYTF.

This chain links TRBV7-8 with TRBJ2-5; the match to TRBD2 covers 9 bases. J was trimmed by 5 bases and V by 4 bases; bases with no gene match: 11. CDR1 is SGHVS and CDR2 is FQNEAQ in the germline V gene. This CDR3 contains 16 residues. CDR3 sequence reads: CASSYPSGIRGETQYF. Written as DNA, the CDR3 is TGTGCCAGCAGCTATCCTAGCGGGATCCGAGGGGAGACCCAGTACTTC.

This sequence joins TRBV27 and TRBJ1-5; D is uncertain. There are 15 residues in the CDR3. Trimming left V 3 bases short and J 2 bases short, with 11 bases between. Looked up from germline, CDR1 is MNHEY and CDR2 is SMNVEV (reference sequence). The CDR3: CASSLAGMGNQPQHF. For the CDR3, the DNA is TGTGCCAGCAGTTTGGCTGGAATGGGCAATCAGCCCCAGCATTTT.

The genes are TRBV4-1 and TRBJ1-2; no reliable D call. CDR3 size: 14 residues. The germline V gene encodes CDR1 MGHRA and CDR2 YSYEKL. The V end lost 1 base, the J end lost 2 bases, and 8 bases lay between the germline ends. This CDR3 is CASSQVHGNYGYTF. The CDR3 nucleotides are TGCGCCAGCAGCCAAGTCCACGGGAACTATGGCTACACCTTC.

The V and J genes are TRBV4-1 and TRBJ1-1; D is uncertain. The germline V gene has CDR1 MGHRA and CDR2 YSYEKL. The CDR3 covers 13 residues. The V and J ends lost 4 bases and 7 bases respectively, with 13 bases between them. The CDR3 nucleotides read TGCGCCAGCAGCCCATTAACAGAAGTTGAAGCTTTCTTT. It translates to CASSPLTEVEAFF.

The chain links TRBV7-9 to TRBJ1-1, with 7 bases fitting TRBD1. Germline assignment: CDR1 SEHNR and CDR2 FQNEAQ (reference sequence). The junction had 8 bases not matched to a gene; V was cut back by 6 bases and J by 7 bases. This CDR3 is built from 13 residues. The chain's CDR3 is CASRIETGIEAFF. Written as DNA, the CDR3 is TGTGCCAGCAGGATCGAGACAGGGATTGAAGCTTTCTTT.

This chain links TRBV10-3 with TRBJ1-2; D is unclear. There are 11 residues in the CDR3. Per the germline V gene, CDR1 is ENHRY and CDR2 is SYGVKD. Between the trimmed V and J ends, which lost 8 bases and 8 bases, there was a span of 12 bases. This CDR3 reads CAIWERTGYTF. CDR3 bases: TGTGCCATCTGGGAGAGAACAGGCTACACCTTC.

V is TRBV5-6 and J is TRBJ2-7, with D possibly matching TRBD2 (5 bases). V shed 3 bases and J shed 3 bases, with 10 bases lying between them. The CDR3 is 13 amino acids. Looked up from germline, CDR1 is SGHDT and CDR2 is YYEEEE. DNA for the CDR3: TGTGCCAGCAGCTCCGGGATTTACTACGAGCAGTACGTC. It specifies CASSSGIYYEQYV.

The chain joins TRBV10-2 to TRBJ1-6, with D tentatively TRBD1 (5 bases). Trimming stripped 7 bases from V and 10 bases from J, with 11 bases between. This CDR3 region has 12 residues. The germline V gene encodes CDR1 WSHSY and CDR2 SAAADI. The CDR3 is CASMQGRSPLHF. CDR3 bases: TGCGCCAGCATGCAGGGAAGGTCACCCCTCCACTTT.

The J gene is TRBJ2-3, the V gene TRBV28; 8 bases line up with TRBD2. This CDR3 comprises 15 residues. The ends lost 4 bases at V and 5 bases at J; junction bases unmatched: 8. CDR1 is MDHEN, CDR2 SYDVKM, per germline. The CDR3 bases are TGTGCCAGCAGTTCGGGGGGGGAGGCGATAGATACGCAGTATTTT. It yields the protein CASSSGGEAIDTQYF. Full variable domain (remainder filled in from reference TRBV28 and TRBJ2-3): DVKVTQSSRYLVKRTGEKVFLECVQDMDHENMFWYRQDPGLGLRLIYFSYDVKMKEKGDIPEGYSVSREKKERFSLILESASTNQTSMYLCASSSGGEAIDTQYFGPGTRLTVL.

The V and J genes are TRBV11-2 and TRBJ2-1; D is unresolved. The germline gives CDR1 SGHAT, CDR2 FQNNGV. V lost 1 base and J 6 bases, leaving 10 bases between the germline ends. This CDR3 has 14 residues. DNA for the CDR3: TGTGCCAGCAGCTTAGTGGGGAATGGCAATGAGCAGTTCTTC. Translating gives CASSLVGNGNEQFF.

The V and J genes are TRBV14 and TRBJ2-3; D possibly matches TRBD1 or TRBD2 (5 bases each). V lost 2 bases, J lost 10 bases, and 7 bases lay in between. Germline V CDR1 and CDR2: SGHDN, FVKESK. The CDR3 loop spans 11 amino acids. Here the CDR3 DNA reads TGTGCCAGCAGCCAATCGGGGCCGCAGTATTTT. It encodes CASSQSGPQYF.

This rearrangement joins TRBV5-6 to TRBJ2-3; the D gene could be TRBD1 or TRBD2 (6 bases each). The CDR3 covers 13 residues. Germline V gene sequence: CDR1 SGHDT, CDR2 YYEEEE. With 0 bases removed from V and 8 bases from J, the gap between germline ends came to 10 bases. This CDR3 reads CASSLGGGGTQYF. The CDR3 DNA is TGTGCCAGCAGCTTGGGAGGGGGAGGTACGCAGTATTTT.